This T cell receptor beta chain comes out of a study of identical twins. Template switching introduced a universal primer site, and the cDNA bore unique molecular identifiers. Each CDR3 protein gets one entry after TCRdb re-called the 5' RACE reads with MiXCR. The sample lists more than 1.5 million distinct CDR3 sequences; roughly a third were seen once. Only healthy Caucasians were enrolled as donors. This CDR3 region has 14 residues. V lost 0 bases and J 4 bases, leaving 12 bases between the germline ends. Germline V gene sequence: CDR1 DFQATT, CDR2 SNEGSKA (reference sequence). This sequence was found in a newborn girl in good health. The specimen sequenced was cord blood. The chain is built from TRBV20-1 and TRBJ1-2; D remains ambiguous. CDR3 protein: CSARDPDGSYGYTF. The CDR3 DNA reads TGCAGTGCTAGAGACCCTGACGGATCCTATGGCTACACCTTC.